This entry lists 27 T cell receptor beta chains sequenced from one sample in a study of T cell repertoires in cytomegalovirus infection. In TCRdb, the reads were re-called with MiXCR into one record per CDR3 protein. The sample gives roughly 640,000 distinct CDR3 sequences, less than 25% of which show up once; 7.5% to 9% is in the top ten. Sequencing input: CD8+ T cells from PBMCs. The origin of the receptors is a human donor in good health (CMV status not recorded). Some clones in this sample may be carry-over from other donors' samples.

The sample holds a few counts of this clonotype. The chain combines TRBV5-1 with TRBJ2-7; D call uncertain. V gave up 7 bases and J gave up 3 bases, with 8 bases separating them. Germline CDR1 reads SGHRS; CDR2 reads YFSETQ. The CDR3 contains 11 residues. The CDR3 loop reads CASRKSYEQYF. The CDR3 nucleotides read TGCGCCAGCCGGAAGAGCTACGAGCAGTACTTC.

The chain joins TRBV6-1 to TRBJ2-2; TRBD1 agrees at 7 bases. J gave up 6 bases and V 6 bases, and 7 bases lay outside the gene matches. The germline CDR1 and CDR2 sequences are MNHNS and SASEGT. CDR3 length: 14 amino acids. The CDR3 DNA reads TGTGCCAGCAGCCCCACAGGGGATCCCGGGGAGCTGTTTTTT. Protein: CASSPTGDPGELFF.

With respect to this clonotype: With a much larger clone just one base away, this may be a read error. This chain joins TRBV7-3 and TRBJ2-1; no reliable D call. CDR1 and CDR2 (germline): SGHTA, FQGTGA. The CDR3 sequence is 11 residues long. As DNA, the CDR3 is TGTGCCAGCATCCTTGGGTCTGAGCGGTTCTTC. Its translation is CASILGSERFF. The whole variable domain, remainder taken from reference TRBV7-3 and TRBJ2-1, is GAGVSQTPSNKVTEKGKYVELRCDPISGHTALYWYRQSLGQGPEFLIYFQGTGAADDSGLPNDRFFAVRPEGSVSTLKIQRTERGDSAVYLCASILGSERFFGPGTRLTVL.

Turning to this clonotype: One junction end disagrees with the germline gene, perhaps due to a read error. V gene TRBV23-1 combines with J gene TRBJ2-7; unclear D gene. TRBV23-1 is annotated as an ORF whose role is uncertain. The CDR3 is 13 amino acids. The DNA of the CDR3 is TGCGCCAGCAGTCAGGGGTCCTCCCACGAGCAGTACTTC. This sequence encodes CASSQGSSHEQYF.

This clonotype was detected many times. J is TRBJ2-7 and V is TRBV7-2, with D unresolved. Between the trimmed V and J ends, which lost 0 bases and 2 bases, there was a span of 5 bases. The V gene's germline CDR1 is SGHTA and CDR2 FQGNSA. The CDR3 is 13 amino acids. The CDR3 loop reads CASSLARTYEQYF. The CDR3 bases are TGTGCCAGCAGCTTAGCGAGGACCTACGAGCAGTACTTC.

V gene TRBV5-6 combines with J gene TRBJ2-7, with D unresolved. The germline V gene encodes CDR1 SGHDT and CDR2 YYEEEE. V was cut by 3 bases and J by 2 bases, with 6 bases left in between. The CDR3 has 12 amino acids. The CDR3 DNA reads TGTGCCAGCAGCTGGGGTACCTACGAGCAGTACGTC. Its protein is CASSWGTYEQYV.

As concerns this clonotype: The missing conserved phenylalanine or tryptophan at the end of this CDR3 makes a read error likely. The chain recombines TRBV27 with TRBJ2-3; 8 bases map to TRBD2. After removal of 3 bases from V and 1 base from J, the junction contained 9 bases not matched to a gene. CDR1 is MNHEY, CDR2 SMNVEV, per germline (reference sequence). The CDR3 is made up of 17 amino acids. This CDR3 reads CASSFSGGTSRTDTQYS. Written as DNA, the CDR3 is TGTGCCAGCAGTTTCAGCGGGGGCACCTCTCGCACAGATACGCAGTATTCT.

This clonotype was found a few times. The chain combines TRBV25-1 with TRBJ2-2; the D is unclear. V dropped 1 base and J dropped 0 bases, with 6 bases sitting between them. The CDR3 has 15 residues. Germline values: CDR1 MGHDK, CDR2 SYGVNS. The CDR3: CASSELFANTGELFF. The CDR3 region has the DNA TGTGCCAGCAGTGAATTGTTCGCGAACACCGGGGAGCTGTTTTTT.

The chain recombines TRBV15 with TRBJ2-5; D gene unclear. V lost 0 bases and J lost 2, with 10 bases in between. The CDR3 consists of 15 residues. Germline assignment: CDR1 LNHNV and CDR2 YYDKDF (reference sequence). CDR3 amino acids: CATSRDSLFQETQYF. CDR3 DNA: TGTGCCACCAGCAGAGATTCCTTGTTTCAAGAGACCCAGTACTTC.

This clonotype was counted only a few times. The J gene is TRBJ2-3, the V gene TRBV29-1; 7 bases are shared with TRBD1. Trimming cost V 6 bases and J 0 bases; bases outside gene matches: 3. The CDR3 loop spans 13 amino acids. Looked up from germline, CDR1 is SQVTM and CDR2 is ANQGSEA. Here the CDR3 reads CSVTTGSTDTQYF. The CDR3, as DNA: TGCAGCGTGACGACAGGGAGCACAGATACGCAGTATTTT.

This clonotype was recorded a few times. The chain employs TRBV6-6 and TRBJ1-2; the D gene is possibly TRBD1 (5 bases). The CDR3 length is 13 residues. Germline loops: CDR1 MNHNY, CDR2 SVGAGI (reference sequence). The V end was cut by 4 bases, the J end by 4 bases, with 10 bases between. The CDR3 protein is CASSFWTSYGYTF. The CDR3 DNA reads as TGTGCCAGCAGTTTTTGGACAAGCTATGGCTACACCTTC.

J is TRBJ1-2 and V is TRBV7-9, with D uncertain. The CDR3 spans 19 residues. CDR1 is SEHNR, CDR2 FQNEAQ, per germline (reference sequence). Trimming shortened V by 5 bases and J by 0 bases, and 25 bases separated the two germline ends. CDR3 in amino acids: CASSGSAGSLRITNYGYTF. CDR3 nucleotide sequence: TGTGCCAGCAGCGGAAGCGCCGGGTCCCTCCGTATTACTAACTATGGCTACACCTTC.

The chain joins TRBV14 to TRBJ2-1; 9 bases fit TRBD2. Germline V CDR1 and CDR2: SGHDN, FVKESK. Unmatched junction bases numbered 4, after V lost 1 base and J lost 6 bases. This CDR3 has 15 amino acids. CDR3 sequence: CASSQGRGGRNEQFF. CDR3 nucleotides: TGTGCCAGCAGCCAAGGGCGGGGGGGCCGCAATGAGCAGTTCTTC. Full variable domain (remainder filled in from reference TRBV14 and TRBJ2-1): EAGVTQFPSHSVIEKGQTVTLRCDPISGHDNLYWYRRVMGKEIKFLLHFVKESKQDESGMPNNRFLAERTGGTYSTLKVQPAELEDSGVYFCASSQGRGGRNEQFFGPGTRLTVL.

The chain's CDR3 is CASSYSNVQEAFF. The CDR3 DNA is TGTGCCAGCAGTTACTCGAATGTCCAGGAAGCTTTCTTT. V gene TRBV6-5 combines with J gene TRBJ1-1; D is undetermined. The CDR3 contains 13 residues. Germline V gene lookup returns CDR1 MNHEY and CDR2 SVGAGI. Trimming stripped 0 bases from V and 8 bases from J, with 10 bases between.

This clonotype was seen a single time. A read error may be the cause here, since a much bigger clone is one base away. The chain links TRBV7-4 to TRBJ2-2; TRBD2 is a possible D gene (6 bases). Germline V gene lookup returns CDR1 SGHVT and CDR2 SQSDAQ. The CDR3 totals 13 residues. The CDR3 region is CASSLVLGGELLF. In DNA form, the CDR3 reads TGTGCCAGCAGCCTCGTCCTGGGCGGGGAGCTGTTATTT.

The V gene is TRBV15, the J gene TRBJ1-1, with D perhaps TRBD1 (6 bases). Trimming stripped 3 bases from V and 0 bases from J, with 11 bases between. CDR1 is LNHNV and CDR2 is YYDKDF in the germline V gene (reference sequence). The CDR3 extends over 15 amino acids. The CDR3 region is CATSSGRGLNTEAFF. DNA for the CDR3: TGTGCCACCAGCAGTGGGAGGGGGTTGAACACTGAAGCTTTCTTT.

The V call is TRBV15, the J call TRBJ2-7; unclear D gene. Germline CDR1 and CDR2: LNHNV and YYDKDF (reference sequence). V was shortened by 0 bases and J by 6 bases, with 12 bases between the two germline ends. This CDR3 comprises 14 residues. The CDR3 protein is CATSRDSGHGEQYV. CDR3 nucleotide sequence: TGTGCCACCAGCAGAGATTCGGGCCATGGCGAGCAGTACGTC.

This clonotype was detected a few times. V usage is TRBV14 and J usage is TRBJ1-4, with D uncertain. Trimming shortened V by 1 base and J by 0 bases, and 15 bases separated the two germline ends. CDR3 length: 18 amino acids. Germline CDR1 is SGHDN and CDR2 is FVKESK. CDR3 bases: TGTGCCAGCAGCCAAGGGGCCGTCCGAAGCGCAACTAATGAAAAACTGTTTTTT. Encoded protein: CASSQGAVRSATNEKLFF.

The table lists this clonotype with a few counts. The CDR3 spells CASSLDEDGGTEAFF. The CDR3 region has the DNA TGTGCCAGCAGTTTAGATGAGGACGGCGGCACTGAAGCTTTCTTT. The rearrangement joins TRBV28 to TRBJ1-1, with D uncertain. The germline gives CDR1 MDHEN, CDR2 SYDVKM. The CDR3 is 15 amino acids. V was cut by 2 bases and J by 4 bases, with 14 bases left in between.

This clonotype was counted at least ten times. The rearrangement joins TRBV2 to TRBJ2-7; D is possibly TRBD2 (5 bases). The germline gives CDR1 SNHLY, CDR2 FYNNEI. V lost 5 bases and J 1 base, leaving 15 bases between the germline ends. The CDR3 has 15 amino acids. CDR3 bases: TGTGCCAGCAGTTCTAAACCGGGGTTGTCCTACGAGCAGTACGTC. It specifies CASSSKPGLSYEQYV.

The V call is TRBV4-1, the J call TRBJ2-7; D is ambiguous. The V end lost 1 base, the J end lost 0 bases, and 7 bases lay between the germline ends. Germline V gene sequence: CDR1 MGHRA, CDR2 YSYEKL. The CDR3 is 14 residues long. The CDR3 DNA is TGCGCCAGCAGCCAAGTGGGGTTCTCCTACGAGCAGTACTTC. It is translated as CASSQVGFSYEQYF.

Only a few counts were recorded for this clonotype. The chain couples TRBV7-9 to TRBJ2-5, with D possibly TRBD1 on 6 matching bases. V shed 2 bases and J shed 4 bases, with 20 bases lying between them. Per germline, CDR1 SEHNR and CDR2 FQNEAQ (reference sequence). The CDR3 totals 17 residues. The CDR3 nucleotides are TGTGCCAGCAGCTTAAGGTTTGCCAGGGGTTTCCGAGAGACCCAGTACTTC. Amino acid sequence: CASSLRFARGFRETQYF.

At least ten counts were recorded for this clonotype. This rearrangement joins TRBV7-8 to TRBJ2-1; D possibly uses TRBD1 or TRBD2 (5 bases each). V lost 5 bases and J lost 4, with 18 bases in between. The V gene's germline CDR1 is SGHVS and CDR2 FQNEAQ. The CDR3 sequence is 16 residues long. The CDR3 DNA follows: TGTGCCAGCAGCACACCGGGTGAGGGGAGATACAATGAGCAGTTCTTC. It yields the protein CASSTPGEGRYNEQFF. Looking up the rest from reference TRBV7-8 and TRBJ2-1 gives the full variable domain: GAGVSQSPRYKVAKRGQDVALRCDPISGHVSLFWYQQALGQGPEFLTYFQNEAQLDKSGLPSDRFFAERPEGSVSTLKIQRTQQEDSAVYLCASSTPGEGRYNEQFFGPGTRLTVL.

The chain employs TRBV20-1 and TRBJ1-2; possibly TRBD1 for D (6 bases). The germline V gene encodes CDR1 DFQATT and CDR2 SNEGSKA (reference sequence). Trimming took 0 bases from V and 6 from J, leaving 32 bases between them. The CDR3 length is 20 residues. CDR3 amino acids: CSARDSGTGTRARGTNGYTF. The DNA of the CDR3 is TGCAGTGCTAGAGATTCTGGGACGGGGACAAGAGCCAGAGGGACAAATGGCTACACCTTC.

The chain combines TRBV10-2 with TRBJ2-1; a possible D gene is TRBD1 (6 bases). Germline CDR1 reads WSHSY; CDR2 reads SAAADI. V gave up 10 bases and J gave up 10 bases, with 11 bases separating them. The CDR3 consists of 10 residues. The CDR3 region is CATLQGEQFF. The CDR3 nucleotides are TGCGCCACTCTACAGGGCGAGCAGTTCTTC.

This clonotype was picked up a small number of times. The chain couples TRBV6-5 to TRBJ2-3; no firm D call. The germline CDR1 and CDR2 sequences are MNHEY and SVGAGI. The CDR3 totals 15 residues. Deletions cut 6 bases from V and 0 bases from J, with 13 bases between. CDR3 sequence: CASRDTTASTDTQYF. The CDR3 DNA sequence: TGTGCCAGCAGGGATACTACGGCTAGCACAGATACGCAGTATTTT.

V usage is TRBV28 and J usage is TRBJ2-3; weak D call: TRBD1 (5 bases). This CDR3 has 12 amino acids. Looked up from germline, CDR1 is MDHEN and CDR2 is SYDVKM. Trimming took 5 bases from V and 9 from J, leaving 12 bases between them. CDR3 in amino acids: CASSPTGPTQYF. DNA of the CDR3: TGTGCCAGCAGTCCTACAGGACCCACGCAGTATTTT.